Listed below are T cell receptor beta chains from one sample, sequenced in a study of OX40 agonist ivuxolimab in advanced cancers. Libraries were prepared by immunoSEQ multiplex PCR; TCRdb keeps only in-frame clonotypes and omits some of them. The sample carries around 60,000 clones, approximately 80% recorded once. The source material was CD4+ or CD8+ T cells sorted from blood, sampled in a trial of the OX40 agonist ivuxolimab. Receptors were obtained from an adult with an advanced solid tumor such as melanoma, head and neck, liver or kidney cancer. Each CDR3 is given with its conserved first and last residue. The D gene is left open where the match is weak. For some rows the clone size is stated as once, few or many, or as a class when expanded; others skip it.

>TRBJ1-2|-|TRBD1|TRBV6-4
CASTVKQTGCGYTF
TGTGCCAGCACCGTAAAGCAGACAGGGTGTGGCTACACCTTC
>TRBJ2-1|-|TRBD2|TRBV6-6
CASSLGLAQNNEQFF
TGTGCCAGCAGCCTGGGACTAGCCCAAAACAATGAGCAGTTCTTC
>TRBJ2-7|-|-|TRBV4-1
CASSRDYEQYF
TGCGCCAGCAGTCGGGACTACGAGCAGTACTTC
>TRBJ2-1|-|-|TRBV5-6
CASSPYLDLSSYNEQFF
TGTGCCAGCAGCCCCTACCTGGACCTGAGCTCCTACAATGAGCAGTTCTTC
>TRBJ2-7|once|-|TRBV21-1
CASSNALAGVIKYF
TGTGCCAGCAGCAATGCCCTGGCAGGGGTTATTAAGTACTTC
>TRBJ2-5|-|TRBD2|TRBV7-3
CASSFTSGRGETQYF
TGTGCCAGCAGCTTTACTAGCGGGAGGGGGGAGACCCAGTACTTC
>TRBJ2-5|once|TRBD2|TRBV6-1
CASSELGEGNQETQYF
TGTGCCAGCAGTGAACTAGGGGAGGGGAACCAAGAGACCCAGTACTTC
>TRBJ1-6|once|-|TRBV6-6
CASEAKGESPLHF
TGTGCCAGCGAGGCGAAGGGCGAGTCACCCCTCCACTTT
>TRBJ1-5|-|TRBD1|TRBV10-1
CASRWTGGRCQPQHF
TGCGCCAGCAGGTGGACAGGGGGCAGGTGTCAGCCCCAGCATTTT
>TRBJ1-2|-|-|TRBV30
CAWSSNYGYTF
TGTGCCTGGAGTAGTAACTATGGCTACACCTTC
>TRBJ1-1|-|-|TRBV7-9
CASSLGGRHTEAFF
TGTGCCAGCAGCTTGGGGGGGCGGCACACTGAAGCTTTCTTT
>TRBJ2-1|-|-|TRBV5-1
CASSLVPGLTTDEQFF
TGCGCCAGCAGCTTAGTCCCGGGACTGACGACCGATGAGCAGTTCTTC
>TRBJ2-2|-|TRBD1|TRBV7-3
CASSYGQGYTGELFF
TGTGCCAGCAGCTACGGACAGGGCTATACCGGGGAGCTGTTTTTT
>TRBJ2-7|few|TRBD2|TRBV2
CAARRGLIYEQYF
TGTGCCGCGCGGCGGGGACTAATCTACGAGCAGTACTTC
>TRBJ2-5|-|TRBD2|TRBV27
CASSFTTPGLAAQETQYF
TGTGCCAGCAGTTTCACAACTCCGGGACTAGCGGCCCAAGAGACCCAGTACTTC
>TRBJ2-2|-|-|TRBV7-2
CASRLGSGRTNTGELFF
TGTGCCAGCAGGTTAGGATCGGGGCGAACGAACACCGGGGAGCTGTTTTTT
>TRBJ2-1|-|TRBD2|TRBV18
CASSPVLAVSNEQFF
TGTGCCAGCTCACCAGTGCTAGCGGTTAGCAATGAGCAGTTCTTC
>TRBJ2-7|-|TRBD1|TRBV28
CASISSPGQTYYEQYF
TGTGCCAGCATTTCCTCCCCGGGACAGACCTACTACGAGCAGTACTTC
>TRBJ2-3|-|TRBD2|TRBV13
CASSLKLLAGAFSTDTQYF
TGTGCCAGCAGCTTAAAGCTTCTAGCGGGAGCCTTTAGCACAGATACGCAGTATTTT
>TRBJ1-5|few|-|TRBV4-2
CASSRGGYSNQPQHF
TGTGCCAGCAGCCGGGGGGGTTATAGCAATCAGCCCCAGCATTTT